A selection of T cell receptor beta chains follows, all from one sample in a study of CD8 T cell repertoires and HIV-1 epitope variants. These receptors' targets are unknown. Sequencing used immunoSEQ multiplex PCR; TCRdb keeps in-frame clones, though not all of them. Among under 2,500 clones listed, approximately 64% were seen once. The sample consisted of cultured CD8+ T cells derived from PBMCs. Source of these receptors: a male donor with HIV. The CDR3 runs from the conserved cysteine through the conserved F or W. A D gene is named only where the DNA matches it firmly. Clone size appears in some rows only: once, few, many, or a class for an expanded clone.

abundance	j_gene	d_gene	len	v_gene	CDR3nt	CDR3aa
NA	TRBJ2-7	NA	21	TRBV28	TGTGCCAGCAGTACTCACCCGGGACAGGGGGGACTAGCGGCCTTCTCCTACGAGCAGTACTTC	CASSTHPGQGGLAAFSYEQYF
NA	TRBJ1-2	NA	14	TRBV25-1	TGTGCCAGCAGTGATCCGACTGAGGACTATGGCTACACCTTC	CASSDPTEDYGYTF
NA	TRBJ1-1	NA	12	TRBV7-9	TGTGCCAGCAGCAAACTGGGACAAGAAGCTTTCTTT	CASSKLGQEAFF
NA	TRBJ2-7	NA	17	TRBV7-3	TGTGCCAGCAGCTCCTTTGGGGGCACCAAAAACGGGAACGAGCAGTACTTC	CASSSFGGTKNGNEQYF
NA	TRBJ2-1	TRBD2	14	TRBV19	TGTGCCAGTAGTCAAGCGGGGCCCTACAATGAGCAGTTCTTC	CASSQAGPYNEQFF
once	TRBJ2-5	NA	13	TRBV19	TGTGCCAGTAGTATAGTAGCATGGGAGACCCAGTACTTC	CASSIVAWETQYF
NA	TRBJ2-3	NA	15	TRBV28	TGTGCCAGCATCCTTGGGGGGGGCGGCACAGATACGCAGTATTTT	CASILGGGGTDTQYF
NA	TRBJ1-4	TRBD1	17	TRBV28	TGTGCCAGCAGCCTCGACAGGGCTTCTGCAACTAATGAAAAACTGTTTTTT	CASSLDRASATNEKLFF
NA	TRBJ2-2	TRBD2	17	TRBV7-6	TGTGCCAGCAGCCCATGGGGCGGCGGGAGAAAAGTCGGGGAGCTGTTTTTT	CASSPWGGGRKVGELFF
NA	TRBJ2-5	TRBD1	14	TRBV11-3	TGTGCCAGCAGCTTGGACAGGTCCCAAGAGACCCAGTACTTC	CASSLDRSQETQYF
NA	TRBJ1-4	NA	14	TRBV7-6	TGTGCCAGCAGCTTAGCAGGGTCTAATGAAAAACTGTTTTTT	CASSLAGSNEKLFF
few	TRBJ1-6	NA	18	TRBV4-3	TGCGCCAGCAGCCAAGATCTGGATCCGGCATCGGGGGCTTCACCCCTCCACTTT	CASSQDLDPASGASPLHF
NA	TRBJ1-4	NA	16	TRBV28	TGTGCCAGCAGTTCAAACGGAGAAGCAACTAATGAAAAACTGTTTTTT	CASSSNGEATNEKLFF
NA	TRBJ2-7	TRBD2	13	TRBV29-1	TGCAGCGTTGGGCGGGAGGGAGCCTACGAGCAGTACTTC	CSVGREGAYEQYF
NA	TRBJ2-2	NA	14	TRBV27	TGTGCCAGCTCCCAAGGGGCGAACACCGGGGAGCTGTTTTTT	CASSQGANTGELFF
NA	TRBJ1-1	NA	15	TRBV6-6	TGTGCCAGCAGTCTAGTAGAGGGCCTGAACACTGAAGCTTTCTTT	CASSLVEGLNTEAFF
few	TRBJ2-1	TRBD1	12	TRBV28	TGTGCCAGCAGTCCAGGGGGAAGTGAGCAGTTCTTC	CASSPGGSEQFF
NA	TRBJ1-5	TRBD1	18	TRBV11-3	TGTGCCAGCAGATTTAGATTTGACAGGGGGATTGAAAGTCAGCCCCAGCATTTT	CASRFRFDRGIESQPQHF
NA	TRBJ1-1	NA	14	TRBV7-2	TGTGCCAGCAGCTTAAGGAACCTGAACACTGAAGCTTTCTTT	CASSLRNLNTEAFF
NA	TRBJ2-5	TRBD1	18	TRBV4-3	TGCGCCAGCAGCCAAGAAAGCCGGGACAGGGGGCTAGGAGAGACCCAGTACTTC	CASSQESRDRGLGETQYF
few	TRBJ1-6	NA	12	TRBV28	TGTGCCAGCAGTTTAGGGGATTCACCCCTCCACTTT	CASSLGDSPLHF
NA	TRBJ2-2	NA	15	TRBV9	TGTGCCAGCAGCCTTCCGACTCAGAACACCGGGGAGCTGTTTTTT	CASSLPTQNTGELFF
once	TRBJ1-3	NA	16	TRBV11-2	TGTGCCAGCAGCCAAGACAGACCGCGCTCTGGAAACACCATATATTTT	CASSQDRPRSGNTIYF
once	TRBJ2-7	NA	15	TRBV5-1	TGCGCCAGCAGCTTGGAAACAGGGACGGGCTACGAGCAGTACTTC	CASSLETGTGYEQYF
few	TRBJ1-5	NA	15	TRBV28	TGTGCCAGCAGCCCCGTCGGGGAGACAAATCAGCCCCAGCATTTT	CASSPVGETNQPQHF
NA	TRBJ1-5	NA	12	TRBV5-5	TGTGCCAGCAGCGATCACAATCAGCCCCAGCATTTT	CASSDHNQPQHF
once	TRBJ1-1	NA	15	TRBV6-5	TGTGCCAGCAGTTACTCGATCGGAGGGAACACTGAAGCTTTCTTT	CASSYSIGGNTEAFF
NA	TRBJ1-4	NA	15	TRBV6-5	TGTGCCAGCAGTCCCGAGACGGGAATCAATGAAAAACTGTTTTTT	CASSPETGINEKLFF
once	TRBJ1-3	NA	13	TRBV28	TGTGCCAGCAGTTTACTACAGGGTAACACCATATATTTT	CASSLLQGNTIYF
NA	TRBJ2-7	NA	12	TRBV2	TGTGCCAGCAGTGAGGACAACTACGAGCAGTACTTC	CASSEDNYEQYF
NA	TRBJ2-7	NA	15	TRBV9	TGTGCCAGCAGCACATTCCCGGGAAGCTCCTACGAGCAGTACTTC	CASSTFPGSSYEQYF
NA	TRBJ2-3	NA	17	TRBV14	TGTGCCAGCAGCCAAGGGTTCGGGGGAGCCCTCACAGATACGCAGTATTTT	CASSQGFGGALTDTQYF